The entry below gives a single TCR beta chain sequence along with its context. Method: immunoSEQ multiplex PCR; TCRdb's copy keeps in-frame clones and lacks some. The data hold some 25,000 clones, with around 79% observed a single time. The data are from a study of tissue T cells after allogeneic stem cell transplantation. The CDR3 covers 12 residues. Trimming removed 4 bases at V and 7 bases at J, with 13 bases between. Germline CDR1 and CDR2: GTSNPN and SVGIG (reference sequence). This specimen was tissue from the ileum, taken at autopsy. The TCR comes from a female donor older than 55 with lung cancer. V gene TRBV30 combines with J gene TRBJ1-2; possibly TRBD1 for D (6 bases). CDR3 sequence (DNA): TGTGCCTGGACGACGGGGGCGCGTGGCTACACCTTC. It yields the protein CAWTTGARGYTF. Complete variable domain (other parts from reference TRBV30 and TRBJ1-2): SQTIHQWPATLVQPVGSPLSLECTVEGTSNPNLYWYRQAAGRGLQLLFYSVGIGQISSEVPQNLSASRPQDRQFILSSKKLLLSDSGFYLCAWTTGARGYTFGSGTRLTVV.